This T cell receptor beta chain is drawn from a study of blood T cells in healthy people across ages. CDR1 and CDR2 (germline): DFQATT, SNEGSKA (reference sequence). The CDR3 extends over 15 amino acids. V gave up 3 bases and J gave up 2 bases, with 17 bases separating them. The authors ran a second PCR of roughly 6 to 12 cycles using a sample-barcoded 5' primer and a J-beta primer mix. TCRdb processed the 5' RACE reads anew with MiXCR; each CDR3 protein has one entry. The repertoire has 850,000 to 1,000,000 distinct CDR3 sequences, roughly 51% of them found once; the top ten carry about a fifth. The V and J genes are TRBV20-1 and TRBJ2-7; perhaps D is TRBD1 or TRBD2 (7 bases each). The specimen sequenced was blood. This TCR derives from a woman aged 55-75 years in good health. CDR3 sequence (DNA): TGCAGTGCTAGGGTTGCGGGGGACAGAGCCTACGAGCAGTACTTC. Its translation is CSARVAGDRAYEQYF.